The next 29 T cell receptor beta chains were all read from a single sample in a study of T cell responses to AZD1222 COVID-19 vaccine listed by TCRdb under 2021. The sample's time point label is to be understood as: baseline before first vaccination. Library preparation employed the immunoSEQ multiplex PCR assay. The immuneACCESS repertoire file appears here via TCRdb, limited to in-frame rearrangements. These files lack a portion of the clones; in checked studies, under half of the deficit traces to unresolved V genes, and the cause of the others is not known. Present in this sample are more than 150,000 clones, approximately 86% of which were seen just once. Roughly 0.49% of the sample is taken by the ten largest. Sequenced here: peripheral blood, sampled on day 0 of AZD1222 vaccination. These receptors were collected from an adult in good health.

In its sample, this clone was seen a few times. V gene TRBV5-1 combines with J gene TRBJ1-5; maybe TRBD1 (5 bases). In germline, CDR1 is SGHRS, CDR2 YFSETQ. This CDR3 is 15 amino acids long. V was pared by 0 bases and J by 1 base, with 8 bases between. As DNA, the CDR3 is TGCGCCAGCAGCTTGGGTCAGGGAAGCAATCAGCCCCAGCATTTT. This translates into CASSLGQGSNQPQHF.

The chain is built from TRBV6-5 and TRBJ1-3, with D perhaps matching TRBD1 (5 bases). Germline-derived CDR1 and CDR2 are MNHEY and SVGAGI. The CDR3 loop spans 14 amino acids. Trimming took off 6 bases at V and 1 base at J, with 10 bases between the two ends. DNA of the CDR3: TGTGCCAGCAGCCTCCAGGGATCTGGAAACACCATATATTTT. This encodes CASSLQGSGNTIYF.

The chain has TRBV4-1 and TRBJ2-7; 9 bases line up with TRBD1. CDR3 length: 14 amino acids. The germline CDR1 and CDR2 sequences are MGHRA and YSYEKL. V shed 5 bases, J shed 2 bases, and the junction held 4 bases outside the gene matches. Here the CDR3 DNA reads TGCGCCAGCAGCGCCCGGGACAGGGCCTACGAGCAGTACTTC. Its translation: CASSARDRAYEQYF.

This chain uses TRBV28 with TRBJ1-6; 7 bases align to TRBD1. J lost 7 bases, V lost 8 bases, and 5 bases had no gene match. The V gene's germline CDR1 is MDHEN and CDR2 SYDVKM. The CDR3 consists of 13 residues. The CDR3 DNA is TGTGCCAGCGTCACAGGGGCCAATTCACCCCTCCACTTT. This sequence encodes CASVTGANSPLHF.

This rearrangement joins TRBV5-1 to TRBJ1-2; D is unresolved. The CDR3 is 12 residues long. Trimming cost V 4 bases and J 8 bases, with 12 bases left between them. Germline values: CDR1 SGHRS, CDR2 YFSETQ. The CDR3 sequence: CASSANPGGYTF. The CDR3 DNA is TGCGCCAGCAGCGCAAACCCGGGGGGCTACACCTTC.

The chain joins TRBV10-2 to TRBJ1-1; maybe TRBD1 (6 bases). V was trimmed by 6 bases and J by 4 bases, leaving 12 bases between them. CDR3 length equals 13 residues. CDR1 and CDR2 from the germline V gene are WSHSY and SAAADI. CDR3 loop: CASRSGRGTEAFF. The CDR3 DNA follows: TGCGCCAGCAGGTCGGGCAGGGGCACTGAAGCTTTCTTT.

The chain carries TRBV3-1 (or the pseudogene TRBV3-2) and TRBJ1-1, with TRBD1 matching 7 bases. CDR1 and CDR2 (germline): LGHDT, YNNKEL (reference sequence). The CDR3 sequence is 18 residues long. The junction had 13 bases not matched to a gene; V was cut back by 2 bases and J by 1 base. The CDR3 sequence is CASSQPNSRRGTNTEAFF. CDR3 DNA sequence: TGTGCCAGCAGCCAACCCAACTCCCGCAGGGGGACGAACACTGAAGCTTTCTTT.

The chain couples TRBV18 to TRBJ1-3; 7 bases are shared with TRBD1. The V gene's germline CDR1 is KGHSH and CDR2 LQKENI. The CDR3 is made up of 14 amino acids. J gave up 3 bases and V 4 bases, and 3 bases lay outside the gene matches. In DNA form, the CDR3 reads TGTGCCAGCTCACAAGACAGGGTTGGAAACACCATATATTTT. This codes for CASSQDRVGNTIYF.

The V gene is TRBV30, the J gene TRBJ2-2; D is perhaps TRBD1 or TRBD2 (5 bases each). The ends were cut back, 1 base at V and 3 bases at J, with 9 bases in the middle. Germline V lookup: CDR1 GTSNPN, CDR2 SVGIG (reference sequence). CDR3 length equals 14 residues. The CDR3 protein is CAWSGDLDTGELFF. The CDR3 bases are TGTGCCTGGAGTGGGGACCTCGACACCGGGGAGCTGTTTTTT.

The rearrangement links TRBV27 to TRBJ2-1, with D unresolved. The CDR3 runs 13 residues. In germline, CDR1 is MNHEY, CDR2 SMNVEV (reference sequence). The V and J ends lost 5 bases and 5 bases respectively, with 10 bases between them. CDR3: CASSPGSHNEQFF. CDR3 DNA sequence: TGTGCCAGCAGTCCCGGTTCCCACAATGAGCAGTTCTTC.

The chain has TRBV7-2 and TRBJ1-5; D is perhaps TRBD1 (6 bases). The CDR3 is 15 residues long. The ends were cut back, 6 bases at V and 3 bases at J, with 15 bases in the middle. Looked up from germline, CDR1 is SGHTA and CDR2 is FQGNSA. As DNA, the CDR3 is TGTGCCAGCAGTTTCACGGGGGGCTTCAATCAGCCCCAGCATTTT. This translates into CASSFTGGFNQPQHF. Full variable domain (missing parts from reference TRBV7-2 and TRBJ1-5): GAGVSQSPSNKVTEKGKDVELRCDPISGHTALYWYRQSLGQGLEFLIYFQGNSAPDKSGLPSDRFSAERTGGSVSTLTIQRTQQEDSAVYLCASSFTGGFNQPQHFGDGTRLSIL.

The V gene is TRBV25-1, the J gene TRBJ2-4; D not certain. The germline V and J ends were trimmed by 10 bases and 4 bases, with 8 bases remaining between them. Per the germline V gene, CDR1 is MGHDK and CDR2 is SYGVNS. This CDR3 has 11 amino acids. The CDR3 DNA sequence: TGTGCCACGCTCGAAAAAAACATTCAGTACTTC. Its translation: CATLEKNIQYF.

V and J are TRBV5-4 and TRBJ2-1, with no clear D. CDR3 length equals 13 residues. CDR1 is SGHNT and CDR2 is YYREEE in the germline V gene (reference sequence). V lost 3 bases to trimming and J lost 7 bases, with 11 bases between them. CDR3 in amino acids: CASSYQNLNEQFF. CDR3 sequence (DNA): TGTGCCAGCAGCTATCAGAACTTGAATGAGCAGTTCTTC. Based on the CDR3 plus reference TRBV5-4 and TRBJ2-1, the full variable domain is ETGVTQSPTHLIKTRGQQVTLRCSSQSGHNTVSWYQQALGQGPQFIFQYYREEENGRGNFPPRFSGLQFPNYSSELNVNALELDDSALYLCASSYQNLNEQFFGPGTRLTVL.

On this clone itself: A junction boundary mismatches the germline segment, possibly from a read error. J is TRBJ1-1 and V is TRBV6-4, with unresolved D. CDR3 size: 13 residues. The germline CDR1 and CDR2 sequences are MRHNA and SNTAGT. CDR3 nucleotides: TGTGCCAGCAGTCGCGAAGCCAACAGTGAAGCTTTCTTT. It codes for CASSREANSEAFF.

As to this clone: One end of the junction does not line up with germline, which may come from a read error. The chain carries TRBV2 and TRBJ1-2; TRBD1 might be the D (5 bases). CDR1 is SNHLY and CDR2 is FYNNEI in the germline V gene. CDR3 length: 14 residues. The DNA for the CDR3 is TGTGCCAGCACTGAAAGTACAGGATCTAGAAGCTACACCTTC. This codes for CASTESTGSRSYTF.

The chain uses TRBV4-1 and TRBJ2-1; no reliable D call. The CDR3 is 17 amino acids. Germline lookup yields CDR1 MGHRA and CDR2 YSYEKL. V was cut by 0 bases and J by 5 bases, with 17 bases left in between. CDR3 in amino acids: CASSQDFGAQVNNEQFF. As DNA, the CDR3 is TGCGCCAGCAGCCAAGATTTCGGCGCTCAGGTTAACAATGAGCAGTTCTTC.

The V and J genes are TRBV12-3 or TRBV12-4 and TRBJ2-5; D is ambiguous. The CDR3 is 12 residues long. V was trimmed by 2 bases and J by 2 bases, leaving 3 bases between them. CDR3 sequence (DNA): TGTGCCAGCAGTTTACAGCAAGAGACCCAGTACTTC. Translating it yields CASSLQQETQYF.

The CDR3 is CASRTLAGFGEQYF. CDR3 bases: TGTGCCAGCAGGACATTAGCGGGGTTTGGCGAGCAGTACTTC. The chain joins TRBV2 to TRBJ2-7; 8 positions agree with TRBD2. This CDR3 has 14 amino acids. V lost 6 bases, J lost 6 bases, and 10 bases stayed unmatched. CDR1 is SNHLY, CDR2 FYNNEI, per germline.

The chain has TRBV6-2 or TRBV6-3 and TRBJ1-5; D gene unclear. V lost 5 bases and J lost 7, with 12 bases in between. The CDR3 spans 13 residues. Germline V gene lookup returns CDR1 MNHEY and CDR2 SVGEGT. CDR3 region: CASSRSPGQPQHF. CDR3 DNA: TGTGCCAGCAGTAGGTCCCCTGGGCAGCCCCAGCATTTT.

The CDR3 region has the DNA TGTGCCAGCAGCTACAGGACAGGGCGGGAGACCCAGTACTTC. It yields the protein CASSYRTGRETQYF. V gene TRBV27 combines with J gene TRBJ2-5; 8 bases fit TRBD1. Germline V lookup: CDR1 MNHEY, CDR2 SMNVEV (reference sequence). Germline trimming cut 6 bases from V and 5 bases from J; bases unmatched to any gene: 8. The CDR3 contains 14 residues.

V is TRBV27 and J is TRBJ1-5; 7 bases are a match to TRBD1. V gave up 2 bases and J gave up 4 bases; unmatched junction bases: 5. In germline, CDR1 is MNHEY, CDR2 SMNVEV (reference sequence). The CDR3 spans 15 residues. The CDR3 protein is CASSLETGTNQPQHF. CDR3 sequence (DNA): TGTGCCAGCAGTTTAGAGACAGGGACAAATCAGCCCCAGCATTTT.

The gene calls are TRBV7-9 and TRBJ2-2; D remains ambiguous. CDR1 SEHNR and CDR2 FQNEAQ come from the germline V gene (reference sequence). Trimming stripped 1 base from V and 2 bases from J, with 11 bases between. This CDR3 comprises 16 residues. The CDR3 region has the DNA TGTGCCAGCAGCTTAGAAGACCAAATCAACACCGGGGAGCTGTTTTTT. It specifies CASSLEDQINTGELFF. Together with reference TRBV7-9 and TRBJ2-2, the CDR3 gives the full variable domain: DTGVSQNPRHKITKRGQNVTFRCDPISEHNRLYWYRQTLGQGPEFLTYFQNEAQLEKSRLLSDRFSAERPKGSFSTLEIQRTEQGDSAMYLCASSLEDQINTGELFFGEGSRLTVL.

V and J are TRBV30 and TRBJ1-3; D gene ambiguous. Trimming took 3 bases from V and 5 from J, leaving 8 bases between them. The CDR3 loop spans 12 amino acids. Germline CDR1 and CDR2: GTSNPN and SVGIG (reference sequence). This CDR3 reads CAWSTERNTIYF. DNA of the CDR3: TGTGCCTGGAGCACGGAACGAAACACCATATATTTT.

The V and J genes are TRBV10-1 and TRBJ1-5; D possibly corresponds to TRBD1 (6 bases). The CDR3 has 15 amino acids. Germline CDR1 and CDR2: WNHNN and SYGVQD (reference sequence). Trimming removed 6 bases at V and 6 bases at J, with 18 bases between. CDR3 bases: TGCGCCAGCAGGACCGGGACACAAATAAGTCAGCCCCAGCATTTT. It codes for CASRTGTQISQPQHF.

This sequence joins TRBV10-3 and TRBJ2-1, with 13 bases aligning to TRBD2. The germline CDR1 and CDR2 sequences are ENHRY and SYGVKD. Losses at the gene ends were 7 bases for V and 5 bases for J; bases not matched to a gene: 5. This CDR3 is built from 15 residues. The CDR3 here is CAITRGLAGNNEQFF. CDR3 DNA: TGTGCCATCACCAGGGGACTAGCGGGGAACAATGAGCAGTTCTTC.

The chain combines TRBV5-1 with TRBJ2-7; 14 nucleotides line up with TRBD2. V shed 0 bases, J shed 6 bases, and the junction held 11 bases outside the gene matches. This CDR3 is built from 18 residues. From germline, CDR1 is SGHRS and CDR2 YFSETQ. CDR3 DNA sequence: TGCGCCAGCAGCTTGGAACGGACATATGGGACTAGCGGGGGCGAGCAGTACTTC. As protein: CASSLERTYGTSGGEQYF.

The chain employs TRBV10-3 and TRBJ2-2; no clear D. There are 11 residues in the CDR3. Germline CDR1 ENHRY, CDR2 SYGVKD. Trimming removed 6 bases from V and 7 bases from J, with 6 bases in between. The CDR3 here is CAIRTDGELFF. CDR3 bases: TGTGCCATCAGGACCGACGGGGAGCTGTTTTTT.

The rearrangement joins TRBV7-8 to TRBJ1-5, with a tentative D call TRBD1 (5 bases). This CDR3 comprises 15 residues. Germline lookup yields CDR1 SGHVS and CDR2 FQNEAQ. Trimming left V 2 bases short and J 4 bases short, with 12 bases between. DNA of the CDR3: TGTGCCAGCAGCTTATGGGGGGACGGGAATCAGCCCCAGCATTTT. Protein sequence: CASSLWGDGNQPQHF.

This chain connects TRBV9 to TRBJ2-5, with D maybe TRBD2 (6 bases). Germline V lookup: CDR1 SGDLS, CDR2 YYNGEE. V was shortened by 4 bases and J by 5 bases, with 12 bases between the two germline ends. The CDR3 covers 13 residues. In DNA, the CDR3 is TGTGCCAGCAGCCCCGGGAGAGGGGAGACCCAGTACTTC. It codes for CASSPGRGETQYF.